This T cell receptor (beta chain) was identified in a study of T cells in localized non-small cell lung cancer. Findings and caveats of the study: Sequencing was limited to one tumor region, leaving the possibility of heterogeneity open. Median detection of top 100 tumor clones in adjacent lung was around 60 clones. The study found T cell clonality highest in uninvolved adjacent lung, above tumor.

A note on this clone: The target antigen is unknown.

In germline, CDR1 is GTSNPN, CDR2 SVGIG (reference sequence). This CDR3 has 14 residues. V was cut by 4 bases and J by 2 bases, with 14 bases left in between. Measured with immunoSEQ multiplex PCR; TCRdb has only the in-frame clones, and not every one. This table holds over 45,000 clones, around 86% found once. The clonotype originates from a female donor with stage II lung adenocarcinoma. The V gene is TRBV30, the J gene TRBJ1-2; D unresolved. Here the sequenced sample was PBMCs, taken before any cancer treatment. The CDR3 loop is CAWTTGSLNYGYTF. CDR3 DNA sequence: TGTGCCTGGACCACGGGCAGCTTAAACTATGGCTACACCTTC.